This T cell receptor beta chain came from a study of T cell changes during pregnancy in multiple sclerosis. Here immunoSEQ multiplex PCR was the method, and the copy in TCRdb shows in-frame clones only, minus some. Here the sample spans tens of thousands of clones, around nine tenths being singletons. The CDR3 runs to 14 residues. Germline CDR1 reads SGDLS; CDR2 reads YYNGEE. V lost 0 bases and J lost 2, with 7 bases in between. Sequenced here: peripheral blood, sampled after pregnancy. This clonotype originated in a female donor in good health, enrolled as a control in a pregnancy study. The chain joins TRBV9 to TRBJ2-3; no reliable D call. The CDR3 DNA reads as TGTGCCAGCAGCGTAGAGCTTGTCACAGATACGCAGTATTTT. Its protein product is CASSVELVTDTQYF.